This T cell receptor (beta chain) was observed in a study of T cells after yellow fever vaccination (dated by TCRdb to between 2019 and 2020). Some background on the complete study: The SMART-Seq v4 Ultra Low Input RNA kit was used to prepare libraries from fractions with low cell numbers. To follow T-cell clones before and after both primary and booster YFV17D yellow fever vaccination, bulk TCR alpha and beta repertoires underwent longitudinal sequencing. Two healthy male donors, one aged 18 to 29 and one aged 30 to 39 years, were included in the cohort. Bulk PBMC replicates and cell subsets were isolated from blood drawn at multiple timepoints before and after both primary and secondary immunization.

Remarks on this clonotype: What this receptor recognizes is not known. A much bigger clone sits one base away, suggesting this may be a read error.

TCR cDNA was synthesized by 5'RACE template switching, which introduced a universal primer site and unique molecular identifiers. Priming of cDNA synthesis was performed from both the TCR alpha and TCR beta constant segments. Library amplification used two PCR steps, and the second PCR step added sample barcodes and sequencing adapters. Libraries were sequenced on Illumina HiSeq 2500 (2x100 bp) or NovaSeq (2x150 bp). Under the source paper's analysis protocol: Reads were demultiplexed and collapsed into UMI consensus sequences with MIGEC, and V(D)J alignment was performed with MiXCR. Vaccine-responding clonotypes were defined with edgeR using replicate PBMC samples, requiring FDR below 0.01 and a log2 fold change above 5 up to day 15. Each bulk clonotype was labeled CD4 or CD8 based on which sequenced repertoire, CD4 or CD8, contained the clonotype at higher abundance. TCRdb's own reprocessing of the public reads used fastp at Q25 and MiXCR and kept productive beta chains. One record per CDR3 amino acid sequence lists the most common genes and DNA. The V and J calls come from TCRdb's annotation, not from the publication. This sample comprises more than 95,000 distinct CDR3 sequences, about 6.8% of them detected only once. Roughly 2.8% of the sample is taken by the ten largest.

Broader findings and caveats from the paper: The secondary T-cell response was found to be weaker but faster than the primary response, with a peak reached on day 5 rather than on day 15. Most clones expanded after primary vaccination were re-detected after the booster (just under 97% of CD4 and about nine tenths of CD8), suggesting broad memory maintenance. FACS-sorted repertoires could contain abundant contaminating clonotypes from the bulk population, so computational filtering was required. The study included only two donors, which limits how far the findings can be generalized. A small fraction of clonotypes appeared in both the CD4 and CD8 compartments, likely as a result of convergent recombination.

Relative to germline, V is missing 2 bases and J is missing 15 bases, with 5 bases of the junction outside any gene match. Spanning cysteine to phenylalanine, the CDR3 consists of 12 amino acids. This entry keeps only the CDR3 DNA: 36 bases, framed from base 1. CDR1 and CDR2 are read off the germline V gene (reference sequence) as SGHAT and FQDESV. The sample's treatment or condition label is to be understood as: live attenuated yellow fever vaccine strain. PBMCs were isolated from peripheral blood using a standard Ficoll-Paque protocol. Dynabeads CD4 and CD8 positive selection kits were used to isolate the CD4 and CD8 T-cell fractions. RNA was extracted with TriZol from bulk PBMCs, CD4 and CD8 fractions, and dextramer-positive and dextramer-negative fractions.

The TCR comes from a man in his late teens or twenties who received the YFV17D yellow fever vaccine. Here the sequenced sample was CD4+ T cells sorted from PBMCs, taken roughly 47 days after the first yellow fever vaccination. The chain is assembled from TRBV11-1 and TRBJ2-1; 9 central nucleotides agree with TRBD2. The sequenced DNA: TGTGCCAGCAGCTTAACGCGGGGGGGCTCGTTCTTC. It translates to CASSLTRGGSFF. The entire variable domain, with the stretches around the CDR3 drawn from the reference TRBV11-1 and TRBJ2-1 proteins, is EAEVAQSPRYKITEKSQAVAFWCDPISGHATLYWYRQILGQGPELLVQFQDESVVDDSQLPKDRFSAERLKGVDSTLKIQPAELGDSAMYLCASSLTRGGSFFGPGTRLTVL.